This is a list of T cell receptor beta chains from one sample in a study of T-cell reconstitution after alpha-beta-depleted transplantation in children. TCRdb re-called the PCR reads through MiXCR, storing one row per CDR3 protein. The sample yields around 370,000 distinct CDR3 sequences, roughly 17% seen once. The material sequenced was PBMCs, mostly from graft donor cells, taken 360 days after TCRalphabeta/CD19-depleted stem cell transplant. Receptor source: a male patient between 2 and 10 years old who had a stem cell transplant for acute lymphoblastic leukemia, so the T cells may come from the graft donor. CDR3s include the opening cysteine and the closing phenylalanine or tryptophan. Fields, in order: V gene, D gene, J gene, clone size, CDR3 DNA, CDR3 protein. A D gene is named only where the DNA matches it firmly. The size entry is marked missing in some rows and otherwise reads once, few, many or a size class.

V: TRBV4-2; D: TRBD2; J: TRBJ2-5; size: few; DNA: TGTGCCAGCAGCCAAGGCGGGGTAGCGGGGGAGACCCAGTACTTC; CDR3: CASSQGGVAGETQYF
V: TRBV4-3; D: TRBD2; J: TRBJ2-1; size: NA; DNA: TGCGCCAGCAGCCAAGGTCTTCCCAGCGGGAGTTACAATGAGCAGTTCTTC; CDR3: CASSQGLPSGSYNEQFF
V: TRBV28; D: NA; J: TRBJ2-5; size: NA; DNA: TGTGCCAGCAGGGGGGAGCAAGAGACCCAGTACTTC; CDR3: CASRGEQETQYF
V: TRBV20-1; D: NA; J: TRBJ1-6; size: NA; DNA: TGCAGTGCTAGAGATCAGGGGCCTAATTCACCCCTCCACTTT; CDR3: CSARDQGPNSPLHF
V: TRBV6-5; D: TRBD2; J: TRBJ2-1; size: many; DNA: TGTGCCAGCAGTTACGGGACTAGCGGGATCTCCTACAATGAGCAGTTCTTC; CDR3: CASSYGTSGISYNEQFF
V: TRBV3-1; D: TRBD2; J: TRBJ2-2; size: NA; DNA: TGTGCCACCCCGGGGGGAGCAGGGAAGGACACCGGGGAGCTGTTTTTT; CDR3: CATPGGAGKDTGELFF
V: TRBV9; D: NA; J: TRBJ2-6; size: NA; DNA: TGTGCCAGCGCGGGGAGCTCTGGGGCCAACGTCCTGACTTTC; CDR3: CASAGSSGANVLTF
V: TRBV20-1; D: NA; J: TRBJ2-4; size: few; DNA: TGCAGTGCTAGAGTGGGGCCCTTTCTAGCCAAAAACATTCAGTACTTC; CDR3: CSARVGPFLAKNIQYF
V: TRBV28; D: NA; J: TRBJ2-7; size: few; DNA: TGTGCCAGCAGTTTATGGAACATTGGCTACGAGCAGTACTTC; CDR3: CASSLWNIGYEQYF
V: TRBV28; D: TRBD1; J: TRBJ1-5; size: NA; DNA: TGTGCCAGCGTAACCCCGACAGGGGCCGGGGAGCCCCAGCATTTT; CDR3: CASVTPTGAGEPQHF
V: TRBV7-9; D: NA; J: TRBJ2-3; size: NA; DNA: TGTGCCAGCAGCGAACTGGGGGGGGCCGGAGATACGCAGTATTTT; CDR3: CASSELGGAGDTQYF
V: TRBV12-3/TRBV12-4; D: TRBD1; J: TRBJ2-3; size: NA; DNA: TGTGCCAGCAGTTCGCGGGACAGGGCATTCACAGATACGCAGTATTTT; CDR3: CASSSRDRAFTDTQYF